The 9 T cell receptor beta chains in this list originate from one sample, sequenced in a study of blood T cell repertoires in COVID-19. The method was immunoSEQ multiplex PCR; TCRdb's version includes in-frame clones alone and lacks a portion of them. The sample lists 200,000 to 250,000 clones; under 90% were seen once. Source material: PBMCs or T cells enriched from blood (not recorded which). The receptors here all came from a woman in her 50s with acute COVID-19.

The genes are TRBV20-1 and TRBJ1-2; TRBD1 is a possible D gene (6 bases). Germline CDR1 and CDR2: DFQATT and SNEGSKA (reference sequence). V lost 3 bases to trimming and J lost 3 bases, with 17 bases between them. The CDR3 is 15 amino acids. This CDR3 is CSASPWTEGDYGYTF. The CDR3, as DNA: TGCAGTGCTAGTCCTTGGACAGAAGGGGACTATGGCTACACCTTC.

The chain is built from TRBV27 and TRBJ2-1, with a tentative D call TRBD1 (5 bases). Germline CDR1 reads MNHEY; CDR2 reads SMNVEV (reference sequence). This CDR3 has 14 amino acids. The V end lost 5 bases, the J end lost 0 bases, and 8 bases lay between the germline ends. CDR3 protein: CASSPGFSYNEQFF. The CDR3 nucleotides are TGTGCCAGCAGTCCAGGGTTCTCCTACAATGAGCAGTTCTTC.

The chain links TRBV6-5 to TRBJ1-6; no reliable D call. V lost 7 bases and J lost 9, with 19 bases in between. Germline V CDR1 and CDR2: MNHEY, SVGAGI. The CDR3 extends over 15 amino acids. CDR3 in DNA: TGTGCCAGCATCCAAAGTGGGAGGTCTGGTTCACCCCTCCACTTT. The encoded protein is CASIQSGRSGSPLHF.

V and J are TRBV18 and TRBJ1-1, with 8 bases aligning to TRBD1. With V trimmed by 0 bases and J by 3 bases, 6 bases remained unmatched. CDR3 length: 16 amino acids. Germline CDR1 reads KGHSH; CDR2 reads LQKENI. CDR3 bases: TGTGCCAGCTCACCACCCGCAGGGGGCGTGGACACTGAAGCTTTCTTT. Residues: CASSPPAGGVDTEAFF.

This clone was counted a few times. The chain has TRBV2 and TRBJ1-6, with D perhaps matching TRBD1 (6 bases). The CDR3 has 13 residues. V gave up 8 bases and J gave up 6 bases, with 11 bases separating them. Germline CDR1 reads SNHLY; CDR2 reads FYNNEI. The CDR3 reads CASYTGPNSPLHF. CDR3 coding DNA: TGTGCCAGCTACACAGGGCCTAATTCACCCCTCCACTTT.

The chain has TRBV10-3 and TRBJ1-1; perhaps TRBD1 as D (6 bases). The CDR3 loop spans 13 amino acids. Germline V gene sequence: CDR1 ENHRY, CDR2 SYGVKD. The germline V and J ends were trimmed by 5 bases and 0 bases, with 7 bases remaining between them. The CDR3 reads CAISPGVNTEAFF. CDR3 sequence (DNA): TGTGCCATCAGTCCAGGGGTGAACACTGAAGCTTTCTTT.

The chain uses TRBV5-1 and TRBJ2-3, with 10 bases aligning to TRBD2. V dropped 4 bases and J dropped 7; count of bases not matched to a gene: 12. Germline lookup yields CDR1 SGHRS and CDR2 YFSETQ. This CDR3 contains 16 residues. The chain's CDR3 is CASSAPLAGQANTQYF. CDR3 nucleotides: TGCGCCAGCAGCGCTCCACTAGCGGGGCAGGCGAATACGCAGTATTTT.

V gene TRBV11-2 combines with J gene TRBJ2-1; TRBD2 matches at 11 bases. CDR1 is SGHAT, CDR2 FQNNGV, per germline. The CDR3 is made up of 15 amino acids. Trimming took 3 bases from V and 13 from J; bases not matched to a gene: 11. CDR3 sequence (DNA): TGTGCCAGCAGCTTCCTAGCGGGGGGTGCGACAGCTCAGTTCTTC. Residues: CASSFLAGGATAQFF.

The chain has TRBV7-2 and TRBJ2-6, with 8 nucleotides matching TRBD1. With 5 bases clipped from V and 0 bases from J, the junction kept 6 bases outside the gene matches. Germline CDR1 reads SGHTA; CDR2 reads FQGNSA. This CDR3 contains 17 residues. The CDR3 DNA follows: TGTGCCAGCAGCGTGACAGGGGCAAGCTCTGGGGCCAACGTCCTGACTTTC. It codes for CASSVTGASSGANVLTF.